This T cell receptor (beta chain) came from a study of T cell repertoires in cytomegalovirus infection. Turning to the study itself: From public TCR beta signatures came an indication of both CMV infection and matching HLA type.

In its sample, this clonotype was seen many times. Antigen specificity is unknown. TCRdb re-derived calls from the reads in MiXCR, one entry per CDR3 protein. The profile shows more than 200,000 distinct CDR3 sequences, roughly 10% of them singletons. The J segment lost 4 bases and the V segment lost 3 bases, leaving 12 bases of the junction unmatched. This CDR3 contains 17 residues. CDR1 is SGHKS and CDR2 is YYEKEE in the germline V gene (reference sequence). Overall study findings and caveats: Identification of carriers of CMV plus the relevant HLA was performed using cumulative public TCR beta family frequency. Dominant in the ex vivo response were TCR beta clonotypes restricted by HLA-C and specific for CMV.

The sequence was collected from a human donor in good health (CMV status not recorded). Some clones in this sample may be carry-over from other donors' samples. The chain combines TRBV5-5 with TRBJ2-3, with 9 bases lining up with TRBD2. The sample taken for sequencing was PBMCs. DNA of the CDR3: TGTGCCAGCAGCTCTCCGGGGAGCGGGGGGCAATCAGATACGCAGTATTTT. The encoded protein is CASSSPGSGGQSDTQYF.